The 21 T cell receptor beta chains in this list originate from one sample, sequenced in a study of metastatic and nonmetastatic thyroid tumors. Thyroid surgery took place with no prior treatment in any patient. TCRdb reanalyzed the PCR reads via MiXCR. The table lists 50,000 to 65,000 clones, roughly 18% of them singletons. The source material was blood. These receptors originate from a female donor with papillary thyroid cancer or a benign thyroid nodule (not recorded which). Some clones in this sample may be carry-over from other donors' samples.

CDR3 protein: CASSHGPGGYTF. The CDR3 coding sequence is TGTGCCAGCAGCCACGGGCCTGGGGGCTACACCTTC. The rearrangement uses TRBV6-4 and TRBJ1-2, with D unclear. CDR3 length: 12 amino acids. V shed 6 bases and J shed 8 bases, with 13 bases lying between them. CDR1 and CDR2 (germline): MRHNA, SNTAGT.

This clone was seen a few times. Mismatch with germline at one junction end may stem from a read error. This chain connects TRBV15 to TRBJ1-2, with 7 nucleotides matching TRBD1. The CDR3 sequence is 12 residues long. The V gene's germline CDR1 is LNHNV and CDR2 YYDKDF (reference sequence). CDR3 DNA sequence: TGTGCCACCATCAGAGACAGGGCGGGCTACACCTTC. Residues: CATIRDRAGYTF.

In this sample, this clone turned up a few times. A much larger clone lies a single base off, so this may be a read error. The sample carries other DNA sequences with the same CDR3. The gene calls are TRBV19 and TRBJ2-1, with D perhaps assigned TRBD1 or TRBD2 (6 bases each). The germline V gene encodes CDR1 LNHDA and CDR2 SQIVND (reference sequence). CDR3 size: 15 residues. Trimming shortened V by 3 bases and J by 8 bases, and 17 bases separated the two germline ends. CDR3 bases: TGTGCCAGTAGTATGAGGGGGGCACTGGGCGATGAGCAGTTCTTC. Its protein product is CASSMRGALGDEQFF.

This clone was recorded a few times. One base away lies a much larger clone, so this may be a sequencing read error. The chain joins TRBV5-6 to TRBJ1-1; D remains unclear. Germline CDR1 is SGHDT and CDR2 is YYEEEE. This CDR3 is built from 12 residues. V was clipped by 9 bases and J by 6 bases, with 15 bases between them. CDR3 sequence: CANTLSGPEAFF. The CDR3 DNA reads TGTGCCAACACTCTCTCGGGCCCTGAAGCTTTCTTT. Full variable domain (missing parts from reference TRBV5-6 and TRBJ1-1): DAGVTQSPTHLIKTRGQQVTLRCSPKSGHDTVSWYQQALGQGPQFIFQYYEEEERQRGNFPDRFSGHQFPNYSSELNVNALLLGDSALYLCANTLSGPEAFFGQGTRLTVV.

Sample share makes this clone medium-sized. The V call is TRBV6-1, the J call TRBJ1-3; D is ambiguous. The CDR3 runs to 13 residues. Deletions cut 5 bases from V and 2 bases from J, with 7 bases between. From germline, CDR1 is MNHNS and CDR2 SASEGT. The CDR3 DNA is TGTGCCAGCAGTTGGGATCCTGGAAACACCATATATTTT. Protein: CASSWDPGNTIYF.

This clone appeared many times. The CDR3 spells CASTDYSVYEQYF. CDR3 nucleotides: TGTGCCAGCACGGATTATTCTGTCTACGAGCAGTACTTC. The chain employs TRBV28 and TRBJ2-7, with D hard to call. CDR1 MDHEN and CDR2 SYDVKM come from the germline V gene. This CDR3 is 13 amino acids long. V dropped 7 bases and J dropped 3 bases, with 13 bases sitting between them.

As for this clone: A read error is possible here, since a much larger clone lies one base away. The DNA for the CDR3 is TGCAGTGCTCGGACTAGCGGGGGGCGCACAGATACGCAGTATTTT. Translation: CSARTSGGRTDTQYF. The rearrangement uses TRBV20-1 and TRBJ2-3, with 14 bases aligning to TRBD2. Germline trimming cut 5 bases from V and 1 base from J; bases unmatched to any gene: 2. Looked up from germline, CDR1 is DFQATT and CDR2 is SNEGSKA (reference sequence). The CDR3 has 15 residues.

There are many counts of this clone. The chain carries TRBV6-1 and TRBJ1-5, with 7 bases fitting TRBD1. The V segment lost 0 bases and the J segment 6 bases; nucleotides outside the gene matches: 5. The CDR3 extends over 15 amino acids. Germline V gene lookup returns CDR1 MNHNS and CDR2 SASEGT. CDR3 nucleotide sequence: TGTGCCAGCAGTGAAGCGTATAGGGGGCGTCAGCCCCAGCATTTT. Protein sequence: CASSEAYRGRQPQHF.

This sequence joins TRBV11-2 and TRBJ2-7; weak D call: TRBD2 (6 bases). Trimming removed 5 bases at V and 2 bases at J, with 19 bases between. Germline-derived CDR1 and CDR2 are SGHAT and FQNNGV. The CDR3 loop spans 16 amino acids. The CDR3 DNA reads TGTGCCAGCAGCGTTAGGAGTGTTGGGGGGACCTACGAGCAGTACTTC. Residues: CASSVRSVGGTYEQYF.

This clone was seen ten or more times. J is TRBJ2-5 and V is TRBV5-4; 9 positions agree with TRBD2. Per the germline V gene, CDR1 is SGHNT and CDR2 is YYREEE (reference sequence). There are 17 residues in the CDR3. V lost 4 bases, J lost 5 bases, and 15 bases stayed unmatched. The CDR3 sequence is CASSAQRGSSGTETQYF. DNA of the CDR3: TGTGCCAGCAGCGCACAGAGAGGCTCTAGCGGGACGGAGACCCAGTACTTC.

This clone was observed many times. DNA of the CDR3: TGTGCCAGCAGCGTAGCGGTGGATGGCTACACCTTC. This encodes CASSVAVDGYTF. The rearrangement joins TRBV9 to TRBJ1-2; D is uncertain. V lost 0 bases and J lost 6, with 6 bases in between. The CDR3 contains 12 residues. Germline V gene lookup returns CDR1 SGDLS and CDR2 YYNGEE.

In this sample, this clone turned up a few times. A read error is possible here, since a much larger clone lies one base away. The chain employs TRBV10-1 and TRBJ1-2; D gene uncertain. Trimming left V 2 bases short and J 0 bases short, with 4 bases between. The germline V gene has CDR1 WNHNN and CDR2 SYGVQD (reference sequence). The CDR3 has 13 amino acids. CDR3 in DNA: TGCGCCAGCAGTGAGAAATCTAACTATGGCTACACCTTC. This translates into CASSEKSNYGYTF.

With respect to this clone: A much larger clone lies a single base off, so this may be a read error. The chain links TRBV20-1 to TRBJ2-5; possible D gene TRBD2, 5 bases. Germline-derived CDR1 and CDR2 are DFQATT and SNEGSKA (reference sequence). The CDR3 is 13 residues long. V was cut by 3 bases and J by 1 base, with 9 bases left in between. CDR3 in amino acids: CSASLAIQETQYF. The CDR3 DNA sequence: TGCAGTGCTAGTCTAGCTATCCAAGAGACCCAGTACTTC.

This clone has ten or more counts. The CDR3 loop reads CSARSLAGGRVLVETQYF. CDR3 sequence (DNA): TGCAGTGCTAGGTCACTAGCGGGAGGGCGTGTTTTAGTCGAGACCCAGTACTTC. The chain links TRBV20-1 to TRBJ2-5, with 13 bases lining up with TRBD2. Trimming at V came to 3 bases and at J to 5 bases, leaving 15 bases not matched to a gene. Germline V CDR1 and CDR2: DFQATT, SNEGSKA (reference sequence). The CDR3 has 18 amino acids.

This clone is termed medium-sized. This chain uses TRBV27 with TRBJ1-6, with D tentatively TRBD1 (6 bases). This CDR3 has 16 amino acids. Germline-derived CDR1 and CDR2 are MNHEY and SMNVEV (reference sequence). V lost 1 base to trimming and J lost 4 bases, with 11 bases between them. CDR3 sequence: CASSLFAGVYNSPLHF. Written as DNA, the CDR3 is TGTGCCAGCAGTTTATTCGCAGGGGTTTATAATTCACCCCTCCACTTT.

Ten or more counts support this clone. The chain recombines TRBV3-1 with TRBJ2-2; D possibly uses TRBD1 or TRBD2 (5 bases each). Germline CDR1 LGHDT, CDR2 YNNKEL (reference sequence). The germline V and J ends were trimmed by 5 bases and 6 bases, with 10 bases remaining between them. This CDR3 spans 13 amino acids. The CDR3 sequence is CASSFREPGELFF. CDR3 in DNA: TGTGCCAGCAGCTTCAGGGAGCCCGGGGAGCTGTTTTTT.

This chain uses TRBV24-1 with TRBJ2-1, with TRBD2 identical over 7 bases. J gave up 6 bases and V 5 bases, and 21 bases lay outside the gene matches. CDR3 size: 19 residues. The germline CDR1 and CDR2 sequences are KGHDR and SFDVKD. In DNA, the CDR3 is TGTGCCACCAGTGGGAGAGGTGGCAATAGTGGGAGGGTAGTCAATGAGCAGTTCTTC. Protein sequence: CATSGRGGNSGRVVNEQFF.

This clone was seen a handful of times. The genes are TRBV27 and TRBJ1-2, with a possible D match to TRBD1 (6 bases). Germline V CDR1 and CDR2: MNHEY, SMNVEV (reference sequence). Trimming took 4 bases from V and 7 from J, leaving 22 bases between them. The length of the CDR3 is 16 residues. The CDR3 sequence is CASSSPDRGGQGGYTF. DNA for the CDR3: TGTGCCAGCAGTTCCCCCGACCGGGGGGGCCAGGGTGGCTACACCTTC.

For this clone: The junction departs from the called germline gene at one end, perhaps through a read error. The chain has TRBV29-1 and TRBJ2-3; D possibly corresponds to TRBD2 (5 bases). Germline-derived CDR1 and CDR2 are SQVTM and ANQGSEA. This CDR3 has 13 residues. CDR3 region: CIVEVGGTDTQYF. In DNA form, the CDR3 reads TGCATCGTTGAAGTGGGAGGCACAGATACGCAGTATTTT.

By proportion, this clone is medium-sized (0.01 to 0.1%). The J gene is TRBJ2-7, the V gene TRBV6-6; D is ambiguous. The CDR3 spans 13 residues. V was trimmed by 2 bases and J by 3 bases, leaving 8 bases between them. The V gene's germline CDR1 is MNHNY and CDR2 SVGAGI (reference sequence). The CDR3 is CASSYGLNYEQYF. In DNA, the CDR3 is TGTGCCAGCAGTTACGGCCTAAACTACGAGCAGTACTTC.

This clone was recorded at least ten times. The chain carries TRBV7-9 and TRBJ2-7, with D hard to call. Trimming stripped 1 base from V and 3 bases from J, with 7 bases between. The CDR3 is 13 amino acids. Germline CDR1 is SEHNR and CDR2 is FQNEAQ (reference sequence). CDR3 nucleotide sequence: TGTGCCAGCAGCTTAGTCCCCGTCTACGAGCAGTACTTC. This translates into CASSLVPVYEQYF.